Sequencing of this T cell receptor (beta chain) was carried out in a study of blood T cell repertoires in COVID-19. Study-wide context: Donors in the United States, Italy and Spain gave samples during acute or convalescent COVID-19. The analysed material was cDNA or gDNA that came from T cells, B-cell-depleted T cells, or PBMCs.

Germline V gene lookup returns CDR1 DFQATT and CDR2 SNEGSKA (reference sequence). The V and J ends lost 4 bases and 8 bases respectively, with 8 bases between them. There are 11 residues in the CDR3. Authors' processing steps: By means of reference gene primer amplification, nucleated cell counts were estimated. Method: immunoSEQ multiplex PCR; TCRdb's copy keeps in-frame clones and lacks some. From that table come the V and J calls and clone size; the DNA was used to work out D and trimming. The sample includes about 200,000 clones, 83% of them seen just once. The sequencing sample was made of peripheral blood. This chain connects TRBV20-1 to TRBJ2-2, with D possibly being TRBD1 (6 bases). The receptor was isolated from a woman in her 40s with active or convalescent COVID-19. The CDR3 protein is CSANRAGELFF. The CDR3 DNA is TGCAGTGCTAACAGGGCTGGGGAGCTGTTTTTT.